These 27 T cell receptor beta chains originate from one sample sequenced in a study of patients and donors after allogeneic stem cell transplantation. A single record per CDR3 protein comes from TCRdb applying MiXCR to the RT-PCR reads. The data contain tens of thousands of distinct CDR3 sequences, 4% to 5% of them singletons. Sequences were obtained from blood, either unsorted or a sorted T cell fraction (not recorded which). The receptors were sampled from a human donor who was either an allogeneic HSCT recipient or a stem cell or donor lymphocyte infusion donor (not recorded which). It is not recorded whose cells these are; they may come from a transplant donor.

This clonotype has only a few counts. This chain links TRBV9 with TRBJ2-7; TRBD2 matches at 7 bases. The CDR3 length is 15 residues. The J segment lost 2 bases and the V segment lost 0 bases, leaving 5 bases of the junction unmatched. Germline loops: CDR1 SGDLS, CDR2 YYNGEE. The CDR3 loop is CASSVEASGPYEQYF. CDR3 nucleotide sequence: TGTGCCAGCAGCGTAGAAGCTAGCGGTCCCTACGAGCAGTACTTC.

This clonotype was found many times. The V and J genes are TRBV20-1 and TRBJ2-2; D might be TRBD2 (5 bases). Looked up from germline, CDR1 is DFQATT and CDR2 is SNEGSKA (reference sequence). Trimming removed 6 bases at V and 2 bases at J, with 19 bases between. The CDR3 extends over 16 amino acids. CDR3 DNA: TGCAGTGCGTCCTCAACTAGGTGGGGAAACACCGGGGAGCTGTTTTTT. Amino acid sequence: CSASSTRWGNTGELFF.

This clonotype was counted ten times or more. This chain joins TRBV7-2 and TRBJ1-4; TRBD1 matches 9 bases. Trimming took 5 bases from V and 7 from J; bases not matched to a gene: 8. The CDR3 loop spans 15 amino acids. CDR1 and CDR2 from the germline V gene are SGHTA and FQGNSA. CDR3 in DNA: TGTGCCAGCAGCACCTGGGGACAGGGCGGTGAAAAACTGTTTTTT. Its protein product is CASSTWGQGGEKLFF.

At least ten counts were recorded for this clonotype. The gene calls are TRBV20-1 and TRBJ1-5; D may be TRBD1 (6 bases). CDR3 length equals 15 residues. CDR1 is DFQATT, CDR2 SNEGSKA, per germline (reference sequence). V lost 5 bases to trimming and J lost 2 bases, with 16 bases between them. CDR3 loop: CSARRQASGNQPQHF. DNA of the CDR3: TGCAGTGCTCGAAGACAGGCCAGCGGCAATCAGCCCCAGCATTTT.

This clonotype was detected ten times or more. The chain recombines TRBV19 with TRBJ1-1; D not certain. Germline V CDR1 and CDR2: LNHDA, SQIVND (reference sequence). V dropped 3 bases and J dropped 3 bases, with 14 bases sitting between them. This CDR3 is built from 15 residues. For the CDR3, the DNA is TGTGCCAGTAGTATGAGGCTCAGACCTCACACTGAAGCTTTCTTT. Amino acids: CASSMRLRPHTEAFF.

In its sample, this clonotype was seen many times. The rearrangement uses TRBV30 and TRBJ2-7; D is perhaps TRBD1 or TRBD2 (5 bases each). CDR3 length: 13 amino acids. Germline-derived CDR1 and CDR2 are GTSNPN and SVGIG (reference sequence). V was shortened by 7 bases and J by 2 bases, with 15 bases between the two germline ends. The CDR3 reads CASSHGGTYEQYF. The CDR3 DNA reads TGTGCCTCCTCCCATGGGGGAACCTACGAGCAGTACTTC.

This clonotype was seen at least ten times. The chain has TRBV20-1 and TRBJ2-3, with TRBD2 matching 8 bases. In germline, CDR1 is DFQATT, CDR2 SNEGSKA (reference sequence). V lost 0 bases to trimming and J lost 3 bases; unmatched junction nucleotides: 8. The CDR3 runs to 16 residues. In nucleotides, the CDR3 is TGCAGTGCTAGAGATCGTTTACTAGCGGCTACAGATACGCAGTATTTT. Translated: CSARDRLLAATDTQYF.

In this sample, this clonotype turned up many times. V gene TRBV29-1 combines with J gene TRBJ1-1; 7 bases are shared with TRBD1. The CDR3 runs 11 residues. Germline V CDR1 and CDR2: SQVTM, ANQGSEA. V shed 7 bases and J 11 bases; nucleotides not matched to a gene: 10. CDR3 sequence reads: CSGNRDSYAFF. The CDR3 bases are TGCAGCGGCAACCGGGACAGTTATGCTTTCTTT. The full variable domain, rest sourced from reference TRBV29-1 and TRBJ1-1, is SAVISQKPSRDICQRGTSLTIQCQVDSQVTMMFWYRQQPGQSLTLIATANQGSEATYESGFVIDKFPISRPNLTFSTLTVSNMSPEDSSIYLCSGNRDSYAFFGQGTRLTVV.

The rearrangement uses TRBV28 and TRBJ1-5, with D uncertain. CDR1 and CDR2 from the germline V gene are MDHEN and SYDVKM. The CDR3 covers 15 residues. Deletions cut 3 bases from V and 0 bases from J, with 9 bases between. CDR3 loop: CASSFLDYSNQPQHF. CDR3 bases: TGTGCCAGCAGTTTCCTCGACTATAGCAATCAGCCCCAGCATTTT.

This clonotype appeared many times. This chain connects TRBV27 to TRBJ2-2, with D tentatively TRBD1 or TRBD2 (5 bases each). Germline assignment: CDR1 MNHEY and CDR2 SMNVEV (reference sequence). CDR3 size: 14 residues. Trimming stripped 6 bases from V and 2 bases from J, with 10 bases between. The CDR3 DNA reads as TGTGCCAGCAGGAGGGGCAGAAACACCGGGGAGCTGTTTTTT. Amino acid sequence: CASRRGRNTGELFF.

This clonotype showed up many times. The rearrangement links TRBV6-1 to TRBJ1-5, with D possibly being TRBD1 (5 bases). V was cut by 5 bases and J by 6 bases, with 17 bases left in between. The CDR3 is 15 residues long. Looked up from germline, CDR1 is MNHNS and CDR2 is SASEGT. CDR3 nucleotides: TGTGCCAGCAGTCCCAAGGGGCAGGGCGGTCAGCCCCAGCATTTT. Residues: CASSPKGQGGQPQHF.

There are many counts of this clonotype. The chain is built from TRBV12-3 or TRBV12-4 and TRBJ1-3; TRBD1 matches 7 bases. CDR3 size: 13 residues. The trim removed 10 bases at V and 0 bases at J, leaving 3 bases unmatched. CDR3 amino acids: CATGQSSGNTIYF. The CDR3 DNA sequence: TGTGCCACGGGACAGAGCTCTGGAAACACCATATATTTT.

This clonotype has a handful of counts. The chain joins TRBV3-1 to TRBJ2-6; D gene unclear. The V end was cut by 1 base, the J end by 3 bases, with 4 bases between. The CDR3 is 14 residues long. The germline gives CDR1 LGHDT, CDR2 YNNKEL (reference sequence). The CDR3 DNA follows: TGTGCCAGCAGCCAAGGGTTTGGGGCCAACGTCCTGACTTTC. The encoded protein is CASSQGFGANVLTF.

CDR3 sequence (DNA): TGTGCCGGGGGAGGGTCCTATAATTCACCCCTCCACTTT. This gives the protein CAGGGSYNSPLHF. This chain uses TRBV28 with TRBJ1-6, with D perhaps matching TRBD1 (5 bases). Trimming took off 11 bases at V and 1 base at J, with 9 bases between the two ends. Per germline, CDR1 MDHEN and CDR2 SYDVKM. This CDR3 comprises 13 residues.

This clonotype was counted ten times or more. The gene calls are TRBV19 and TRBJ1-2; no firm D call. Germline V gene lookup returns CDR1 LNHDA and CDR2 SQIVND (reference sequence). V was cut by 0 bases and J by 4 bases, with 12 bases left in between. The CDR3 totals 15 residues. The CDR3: CASSIDHRGGYGYTF. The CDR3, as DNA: TGTGCCAGTAGTATAGATCATCGGGGAGGCTATGGCTACACCTTC.

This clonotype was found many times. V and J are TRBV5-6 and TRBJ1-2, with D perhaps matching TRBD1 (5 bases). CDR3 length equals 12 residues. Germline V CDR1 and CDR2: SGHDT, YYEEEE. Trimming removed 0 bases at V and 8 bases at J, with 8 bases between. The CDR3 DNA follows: TGTGCCAGCAGCTTGGTCGGGGACGGCTACACCTTC. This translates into CASSLVGDGYTF.

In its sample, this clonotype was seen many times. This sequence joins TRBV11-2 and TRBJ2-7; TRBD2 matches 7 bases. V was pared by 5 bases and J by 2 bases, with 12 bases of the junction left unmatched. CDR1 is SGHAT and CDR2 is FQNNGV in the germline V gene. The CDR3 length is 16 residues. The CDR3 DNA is TGTGCCAGCAGCCCAATCCAGCGGCGGGGGACCTACGAGCAGTACTTC. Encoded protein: CASSPIQRRGTYEQYF.

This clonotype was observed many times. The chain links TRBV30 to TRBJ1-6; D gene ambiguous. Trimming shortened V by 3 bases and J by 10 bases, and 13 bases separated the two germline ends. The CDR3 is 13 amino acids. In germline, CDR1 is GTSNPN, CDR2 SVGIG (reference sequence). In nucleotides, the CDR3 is TGTGCCTGGAGGGGAGGCCGCCCGTCACCCCTCCACTTT. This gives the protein CAWRGGRPSPLHF.

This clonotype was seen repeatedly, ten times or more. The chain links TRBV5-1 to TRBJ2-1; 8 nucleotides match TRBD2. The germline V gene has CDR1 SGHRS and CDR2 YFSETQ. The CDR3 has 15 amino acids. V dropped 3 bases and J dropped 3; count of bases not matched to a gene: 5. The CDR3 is CASSWAAGVYNEQFF. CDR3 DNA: TGCGCCAGCAGCTGGGCAGCGGGAGTCTACAATGAGCAGTTCTTC.

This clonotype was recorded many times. CDR3 sequence reads: CASSGEEALNTEAFF. The CDR3 DNA is TGCGCCAGCAGCGGGGAGGAGGCTCTGAACACTGAAGCTTTCTTT. The chain employs TRBV5-1 and TRBJ1-1, with D unclear. The CDR3 covers 15 residues. Trimming pared 4 bases from V and 0 bases from J, leaving 13 bases between. Germline V lookup: CDR1 SGHRS, CDR2 YFSETQ.

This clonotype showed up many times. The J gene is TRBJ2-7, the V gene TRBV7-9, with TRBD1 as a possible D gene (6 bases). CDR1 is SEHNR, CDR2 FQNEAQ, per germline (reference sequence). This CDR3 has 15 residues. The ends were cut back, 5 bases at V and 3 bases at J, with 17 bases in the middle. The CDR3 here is CASSLTGTGHYEQYF. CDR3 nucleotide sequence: TGTGCCAGCAGCCTAACAGGGACGGGACACTACGAGCAGTACTTC.

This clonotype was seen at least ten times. The CDR3 DNA reads as TGCAGTGCTCGTCAAGGGACACTCGATCAGCCCCAGCATTTT. It translates to CSARQGTLDQPQHF. V usage is TRBV20-1 and J usage is TRBJ1-5; tentatively, D is TRBD1 (6 bases). Germline CDR1 and CDR2: DFQATT and SNEGSKA (reference sequence). Trimming removed 5 bases from V and 5 bases from J, with 16 bases in between. CDR3 size: 14 residues.

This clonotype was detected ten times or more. The CDR3 DNA follows: TGTGCCAGCAGCTCCCAGCTGAATTCACCCCTCCACTTT. This codes for CASSSQLNSPLHF. The chain recombines TRBV7-9 with TRBJ1-6; D call uncertain. Germline assignment: CDR1 SEHNR and CDR2 FQNEAQ (reference sequence). This CDR3 has 13 residues. Trimming stripped 4 bases from V and 7 bases from J, with 8 bases between. Drawing the rest from reference TRBV7-9 and TRBJ1-6, the complete variable domain is DTGVSQNPRHKITKRGQNVTFRCDPISEHNRLYWYRQTLGQGPEFLTYFQNEAQLEKSRLLSDRFSAERPKGSFSTLEIQRTEQGDSAMYLCASSSQLNSPLHFGNGTRLTVT.

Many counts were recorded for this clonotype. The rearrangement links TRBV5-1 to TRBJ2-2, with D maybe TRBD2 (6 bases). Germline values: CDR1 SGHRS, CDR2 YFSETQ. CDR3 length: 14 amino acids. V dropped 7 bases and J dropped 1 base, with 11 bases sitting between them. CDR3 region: CASCRRENTGELFF. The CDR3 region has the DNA TGCGCCAGCTGCCGGAGGGAGAACACCGGGGAGCTGTTTTTT.

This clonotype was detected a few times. CDR3 in amino acids: CASSQGTGGNEKLFF. CDR3 nucleotides: TGCGCCAGCAGCCAAGGTACAGGGGGTAATGAAAAACTGTTTTTT. The chain uses TRBV4-1 and TRBJ1-4; TRBD1 matches at 8 bases. The CDR3 sequence is 15 residues long. J lost 4 bases, V lost 1 base, and 2 bases had no gene match. Germline CDR1 and CDR2: MGHRA and YSYEKL.

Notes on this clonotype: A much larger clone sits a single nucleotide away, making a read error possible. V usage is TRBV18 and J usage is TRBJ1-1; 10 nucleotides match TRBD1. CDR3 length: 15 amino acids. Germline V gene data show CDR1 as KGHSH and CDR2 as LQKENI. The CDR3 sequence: CASSREGQGNTVAFF. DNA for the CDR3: TGTGCCAGCTCACGAGAGGGACAGGGGAACACTGTAGCTTTCTTT.

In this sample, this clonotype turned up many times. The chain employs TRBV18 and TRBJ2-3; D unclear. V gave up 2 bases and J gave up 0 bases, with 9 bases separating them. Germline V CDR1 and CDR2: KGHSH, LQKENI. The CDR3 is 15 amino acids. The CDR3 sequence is CASSPTSTSTDTQYF. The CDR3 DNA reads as TGTGCCAGCTCACCAACGTCGACTAGCACAGATACGCAGTATTTT.